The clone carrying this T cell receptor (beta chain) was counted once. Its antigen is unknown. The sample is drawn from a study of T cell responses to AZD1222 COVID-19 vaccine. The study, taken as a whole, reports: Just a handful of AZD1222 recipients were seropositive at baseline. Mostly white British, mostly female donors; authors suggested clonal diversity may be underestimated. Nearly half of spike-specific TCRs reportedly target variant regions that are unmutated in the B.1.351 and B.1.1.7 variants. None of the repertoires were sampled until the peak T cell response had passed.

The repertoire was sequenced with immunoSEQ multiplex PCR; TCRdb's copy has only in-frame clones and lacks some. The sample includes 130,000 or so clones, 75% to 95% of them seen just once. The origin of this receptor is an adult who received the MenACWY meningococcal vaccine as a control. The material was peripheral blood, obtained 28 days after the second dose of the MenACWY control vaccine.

CDR3 nucleotides: TGCAGCGTAGCCAGCGGGAGCTCCTACAATGAGCAGTTCTTC. The encoded protein is CSVASGSSYNEQFF. This chain uses TRBV29-1 with TRBJ2-1; TRBD2 aligns across 8 bases. The germline gives CDR1 SQVTM, CDR2 ANQGSEA. The V and J ends lost 6 bases and 0 bases, in that order; junction bases with no gene match: 4. The CDR3 contains 14 residues.